This T cell receptor beta chain appears in the sequencing data of a study of cytomegalovirus exposure and HLA in healthy donors. The PCR made use of 60 Vbeta and 13 Jbeta primers. Sequencing was performed with immunoSEQ multiplex PCR; in TCRdb, only in-frame clones are kept and a portion is missing. The sample lists fewer than 200,000 clones, more than 65% occurring once. V lost 5 bases and J lost 0; bases outside the gene matches: 8. The CDR3 has 17 residues. The germline V gene has CDR1 SGHVS and CDR2 FQNEAQ. Findings and limits, study-wide: Certain indistinguishable V segments, among them TRBV6-2 and TRBV6-3, were excluded. There were 150 to 200 TCR beta chains listed as cytomegalovirus-associated. Further analysis was carried out later, and it showed several of the most significant clusters appearing linked to common viral pathogens.

Regarding this clone: Antigen unknown.

The sample was PBMCs. V and J are TRBV7-8 and TRBJ1-3; 9 bases map to TRBD1. The clonotype was recovered from a young man in good health and CMV-seronegative. As DNA, the CDR3 is TGTGCCAGCAGCATACAGGGGGCGGGGGTCTCTGGAAACACCATATATTTT. The encoded protein is CASSIQGAGVSGNTIYF. Based on the CDR3 plus reference TRBV7-8 and TRBJ1-3, the full variable domain is GAGVSQSPRYKVAKRGQDVALRCDPISGHVSLFWYQQALGQGPEFLTYFQNEAQLDKSGLPSDRFFAERPEGSVSTLKIQRTQQEDSAVYLCASSIQGAGVSGNTIYFGEGSWLTVV.